The 21 T cell receptor beta chains below come from one sample, sequenced in a study of OX40 agonist ivuxolimab in advanced cancers. Libraries were prepared by immunoSEQ multiplex PCR; TCRdb keeps only in-frame clonotypes and omits some of them. This table holds around 19,000 clones, about 84% found once. Here the sequenced sample was CD4+ or CD8+ T cells sorted from blood, taken in a trial of the OX40 agonist ivuxolimab. The receptors here all came from an adult with an advanced solid tumor such as melanoma, head and neck, liver or kidney cancer.

The rearrangement uses TRBV4-1 and TRBJ2-7; perhaps D is TRBD1 or TRBD2 (5 bases each). The CDR3 sequence is 14 residues long. The germline CDR1 and CDR2 sequences are MGHRA and YSYEKL. V was shortened by 2 bases and J by 4 bases, with 12 bases between the two germline ends. The chain's CDR3 is CASSQLGRTYEQYF. The DNA of the CDR3 is TGCGCCAGCAGCCAATTGGGGCGGACTTACGAGCAGTACTTC.

This chain uses TRBV15 with TRBJ2-7; 8 bases align to TRBD1. This CDR3 has 13 amino acids. The germline V gene encodes CDR1 LNHNV and CDR2 YYDKDF (reference sequence). Losses at the gene ends were 5 bases for V and 5 bases for J; bases not matched to a gene: 5. CDR3 sequence (DNA): TGTGCCACCAGCTTAGACAGGGGCGACGAGCAGTACTTC. This encodes CATSLDRGDEQYF. The entire variable domain, with the rest obtained from reference TRBV15 and TRBJ2-7, is as follows: DAMVIQNPRYQVTQFGKPVTLSCSQTLNHNVMYWYQQKSSQAPKLLFHYYDKDFNNEADTPDNFQSRRPNTSFCFLDIRSPGLGDTAMYLCATSLDRGDEQYFGPGTRLTVT.

CDR3 coding DNA: TGTGCCAGTAGTCGCCCTGGCGGGGGACAGGTGAACTATGGCTACACCTTC. Amino acid sequence: CASSRPGGGQVNYGYTF. V and J are TRBV19 and TRBJ1-2, with 8 bases fitting TRBD1. The CDR3 totals 17 residues. Per the germline V gene, CDR1 is LNHDA and CDR2 is SQIVND (reference sequence). V was pared by 5 bases and J by 2 bases, with 13 bases of the junction left unmatched.

This clone was recorded once. The V call is TRBV28, the J call TRBJ1-5; TRBD1 aligns across 7 bases. The CDR3 extends over 12 amino acids. Unmatched junction bases numbered 1, after V lost 5 bases and J lost 6 bases. Germline V gene lookup returns CDR1 MDHEN and CDR2 SYDVKM. The CDR3, as DNA: TGTGCCAGCAGTACAGGGGTTCAGCCCCAGCATTTT. It encodes CASSTGVQPQHF.

The rearrangement uses TRBV29-1 and TRBJ2-4; 10 bases are a match to TRBD1. Germline trimming cut 5 bases from V and 5 bases from J; bases unmatched to any gene: 3. This CDR3 has 13 amino acids. Germline V CDR1 and CDR2: SQVTM, ANQGSEA. The CDR3 reads CSVLTGGENIQYF. The CDR3 coding sequence is TGCAGCGTTTTGACAGGGGGCGAAAACATTCAGTACTTC.

This sequence joins TRBV30 and TRBJ1-6; no clear D. The germline V gene encodes CDR1 GTSNPN and CDR2 SVGIG (reference sequence). This CDR3 is 15 amino acids long. V lost 3 bases and J lost 5, with 14 bases in between. CDR3: CAWRLRAGNNSPLHF. CDR3 coding DNA: TGTGCCTGGAGGCTCCGGGCGGGAAATAATTCACCCCTCCACTTT.

This clone was seen just once. This chain connects TRBV27 to TRBJ2-5; 9 bases agree with TRBD1. The V segment lost 2 bases and the J segment 5 bases; nucleotides outside the gene matches: 6. Germline lookup yields CDR1 MNHEY and CDR2 SMNVEV (reference sequence). This CDR3 is 15 amino acids long. The CDR3 DNA follows: TGTGCCAGCAGTTTAATCACAGGGGGCAGGGAGACCCAGTACTTC. Its protein product is CASSLITGGRETQYF.

Written as DNA, the CDR3 is TGTGCCAGCAGCCAAGCAGGGTACCAAGAGACCCAGTACTTC. This translates into CASSQAGYQETQYF. The V call is TRBV7-2, the J call TRBJ2-5; tentative D call: TRBD1 (5 bases). Germline V CDR1 and CDR2: SGHTA, FQGNSA. V lost 5 bases to trimming and J lost 0 bases, with 10 bases between them. CDR3 length: 14 amino acids. Combining the CDR3 with reference TRBV7-2 and TRBJ2-5 gives the whole variable domain GAGVSQSPSNKVTEKGKDVELRCDPISGHTALYWYRQSLGQGLEFLIYFQGNSAPDKSGLPSDRFSAERTGGSVSTLTIQRTQQEDSAVYLCASSQAGYQETQYFGPGTRLLVL.

The chain employs TRBV6-5 and TRBJ1-6, with a weak D call TRBD1 (6 bases). The length of the CDR3 is 13 residues. V lost 6 bases, J lost 8 bases, and 11 bases lay in between. Germline values: CDR1 MNHEY, CDR2 SVGAGI. The CDR3 here is CASRNEGDSPLHF. CDR3 DNA: TGTGCCAGCAGGAACGAGGGGGATTCACCCCTCCACTTT.

V and J are TRBV5-1 and TRBJ2-5; D is possibly TRBD2 (5 bases). Deletions cut 0 bases from V and 5 bases from J, with 11 bases between. CDR3 length equals 14 residues. Germline V gives CDR1 SGHRS, CDR2 YFSETQ. The CDR3 here is CASSLAGSGETQYF. The CDR3 DNA sequence: TGCGCCAGCAGCTTGGCGGGGTCGGGGGAGACCCAGTACTTC.

The rearrangement joins TRBV4-1 to TRBJ2-7; D possibly uses TRBD1 or TRBD2 (6 bases each). V lost 2 bases and J 6 bases, leaving 23 bases between the germline ends. CDR3 length: 17 amino acids. The germline V gene has CDR1 MGHRA and CDR2 YSYEKL. The CDR3, as DNA: TGCGCCAGCAGCCAACTGAAGGGGACTTTAGGGGGAGGCGAGCAGTACTTC. Its translation is CASSQLKGTLGGGEQYF.

The chain employs TRBV29-1 and TRBJ2-1; no clear D. V shed 2 bases and J shed 4 bases, with 9 bases lying between them. The CDR3 runs to 13 residues. Germline CDR1 and CDR2: SQVTM and ANQGSEA. CDR3 nucleotides: TGCAGCGTTGAATCAGCGAAGTACAATGAGCAGTTCTTC. Translated: CSVESAKYNEQFF.

The V and J genes are TRBV4-2 and TRBJ2-1; D not certain. CDR1 is LGHNA, CDR2 YNFKEQ, per germline. V was cut by 4 bases and J by 0 bases, with 13 bases left in between. This CDR3 has 16 amino acids. CDR3 sequence: CASSRVRSSSYNEQFF. The CDR3 coding sequence is TGTGCCAGCAGCCGTGTACGCTCTAGCTCCTACAATGAGCAGTTCTTC.

This clone rates as large. J is TRBJ2-7 and V is TRBV19; D might be TRBD2 (6 bases). The CDR3 contains 15 residues. The germline gives CDR1 LNHDA, CDR2 SQIVND (reference sequence). Trimming took 5 bases from V and 3 from J, leaving 17 bases between them. The DNA for the CDR3 is TGTGCCAGTAGTCCCGGAGGGGATCATGACTACGAGCAGTACTTC. This translates into CASSPGGDHDYEQYF. Complete variable domain (other parts from reference TRBV19 and TRBJ2-7): DGGITQSPKYLFRKEGQNVTLSCEQNLNHDAMYWYRQDPGQGLRLIYYSQIVNDFQKGDIAEGYSVSREKKESFPLTVTSAQKNPTAFYLCASSPGGDHDYEQYFGPGTRLTVT.

The gene calls are TRBV7-2 and TRBJ1-1; D not certain. CDR3 size: 13 residues. Germline V CDR1 and CDR2: SGHTA, FQGNSA. The V end lost 0 bases, the J end lost 5 bases, and 7 bases lay between the germline ends. CDR3 nucleotide sequence: TGTGCCAGCAGCTTAGCACACGGGACTGAAGCTTTCTTT. Its protein is CASSLAHGTEAFF.

The chain couples TRBV7-2 to TRBJ2-7; TRBD2 matches 7 bases. V lost 6 bases, J lost 5 bases, and 13 bases stayed unmatched. The CDR3 totals 15 residues. CDR1 is SGHTA and CDR2 is FQGNSA in the germline V gene. The DNA for the CDR3 is TGTGCCAGCAGTTGGGGGGGTCGATCAGGAAACGAGCAGTACTTC. Translated, it gives CASSWGGRSGNEQYF. The whole variable domain, filled in from reference TRBV7-2 and TRBJ2-7, reads GAGVSQSPSNKVTEKGKDVELRCDPISGHTALYWYRQSLGQGLEFLIYFQGNSAPDKSGLPSDRFSAERTGGSVSTLTIQRTQQEDSAVYLCASSWGGRSGNEQYFGPGTRLTVT.

The V gene is TRBV29-1, the J gene TRBJ2-7, with a weak D call TRBD1 (6 bases). The CDR3 sequence is 13 residues long. Germline CDR1 is SQVTM and CDR2 is ANQGSEA. V lost 7 bases, J lost 0 bases, and 13 bases lay in between. CDR3 sequence reads: CSAWKGDSYEQYF. The CDR3 DNA reads as TGCAGCGCCTGGAAGGGGGACTCCTACGAGCAGTACTTC.

The sample holds a few counts of this clone. The DNA of the CDR3 is TGCGCCAGCAGCATCGGGACAGGGGCCCCTGAAGCTTTCTTT. Its protein is CASSIGTGAPEAFF. The chain uses TRBV5-1 and TRBJ1-1, with TRBD1 identical over 10 bases. CDR1 is SGHRS and CDR2 is YFSETQ in the germline V gene. V shed 4 bases and J 6 bases; nucleotides not matched to a gene: 6. This CDR3 has 14 amino acids.

The chain uses TRBV7-9 and TRBJ1-4; possible D gene TRBD1, 5 bases. The ends were cut back, 5 bases at V and 0 bases at J, with 16 bases in the middle. The CDR3 extends over 17 amino acids. CDR1 and CDR2 (germline): SEHNR, FQNEAQ (reference sequence). The CDR3 loop reads CASSLSGPRATNEKLFF. The CDR3 DNA reads as TGTGCCAGCAGCCTTAGTGGACCCAGGGCAACTAATGAAAAACTGTTTTTT.

The gene calls are TRBV6-5 and TRBJ1-5; 7 bases match TRBD1. The ends lost 8 bases at V and 3 bases at J; junction bases unmatched: 7. CDR3 length: 14 amino acids. In germline, CDR1 is MNHEY, CDR2 SVGAGI. CDR3 DNA: TGTGCCAGCGGAGGGGGCGGAAACAATCAGCCCCAGCATTTT. It encodes CASGGGGNNQPQHF.

This clone showed up just a few times. Different DNA sequences within this sample yield the same CDR3. The chain uses TRBV7-2 and TRBJ1-5; no reliable D call. The CDR3 sequence is 14 residues long. V lost 1 base, J lost 3 bases, and 7 bases lay in between. Germline CDR1 reads SGHTA; CDR2 reads FQGNSA. For the CDR3, the DNA is TGTGCCAGCAGCTTAGAGTTCCACAATCAGCCCCAGCATTTT. This encodes CASSLEFHNQPQHF.